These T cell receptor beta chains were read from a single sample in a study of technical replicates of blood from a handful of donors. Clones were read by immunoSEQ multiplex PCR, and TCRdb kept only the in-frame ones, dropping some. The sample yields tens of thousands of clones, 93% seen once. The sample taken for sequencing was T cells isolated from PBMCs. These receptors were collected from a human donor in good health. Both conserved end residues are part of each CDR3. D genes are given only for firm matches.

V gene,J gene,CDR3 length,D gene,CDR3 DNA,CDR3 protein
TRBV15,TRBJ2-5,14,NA,TGTGCCACCAGCAGTAGGACATCTCAAGAGACCCAGTACTTC,CATSSRTSQETQYF
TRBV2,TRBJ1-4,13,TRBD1,TGTGCCAGCTTGGGACAGTTTAATGAAAAACTGTTTTTT,CASLGQFNEKLFF
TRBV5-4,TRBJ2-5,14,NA,TGTGCCAGCAGCTTGAGGGACTACCAAGAGACCCAGTACTTC,CASSLRDYQETQYF
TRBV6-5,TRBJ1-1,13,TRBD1,TGTGCCAGCAGGATGACAGGGGCGACTGAAGCTTTCTTT,CASRMTGATEAFF
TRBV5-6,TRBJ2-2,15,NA,TGTGCCAGCAGCTTGGACCTATCAAAAACCGGGGAGCTGTTTTTT,CASSLDLSKTGELFF
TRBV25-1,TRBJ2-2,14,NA,TGTGCCAGCAGTGACAGGGCCAACACCGGGGAGCTGTTTTTT,CASSDRANTGELFF
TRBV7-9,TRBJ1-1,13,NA,TGTGCCAGCAGTTTAGGGGCGGGCACTGAAGCTTTCTTT,CASSLGAGTEAFF
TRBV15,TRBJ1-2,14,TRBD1,TGTGCCACCAGCGGAAGGACAGGGAGTTTTGGCTACACCTTC,CATSGRTGSFGYTF
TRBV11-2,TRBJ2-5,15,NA,TGTGCCAGCAGCCCCCTCAGGGACTCCTCGGAGACCCAGTACTTC,CASSPLRDSSETQYF
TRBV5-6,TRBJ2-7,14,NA,TGTGCCAGCAGCTTGGGGGGGGACAGCTACGAGCAGTACTTC,CASSLGGDSYEQYF
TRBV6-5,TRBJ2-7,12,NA,TGTGCCAGCAGTCCAACAGGGAACGAGCAGTACTTC,CASSPTGNEQYF
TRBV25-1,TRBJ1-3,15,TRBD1,TGTGCCAGCAGCTATGACAGGGCGGGTGGAAACACCATATATTTT,CASSYDRAGGNTIYF
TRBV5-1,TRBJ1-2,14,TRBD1,TGCGCCAGCAGCCCGCTCCGGGACAGTTACGGCTACACCTTC,CASSPLRDSYGYTF
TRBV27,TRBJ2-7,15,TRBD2,TGTGCCAGCAGTTCCCGAGCGGGAGGAACCTACGAGCAGTACTTC,CASSSRAGGTYEQYF